This TCR beta chain was sequenced during a study of blood T cell repertoires in COVID-19. Study as a whole: Samples of COVID-19 (acute and convalescent) were obtained from the United States, Italy and Spain. From T cells, B-cell-depleted T cells, or PBMCs came the material, which was cDNA or gDNA.

Source study methods: Cell counts per sample came from amplifying reference gene primers. Method: immunoSEQ multiplex PCR; TCRdb's copy keeps in-frame clones and lacks some. Clonal size and the V and J genes are those of that table, whereas D and trimming came from the DNA. The sample shows some 300,000 clones, approximately 90% of them seen only once. CDR3 size: 16 residues. Trimming pared 1 base from V and 2 bases from J, leaving 13 bases between. Per the germline V gene, CDR1 is LNHDA and CDR2 is SQIVND (reference sequence). The sequenced sample was peripheral blood. This clonotype originated in a woman in her 50s with COVID-19, enrolled during active disease. V usage is TRBV19 and J usage is TRBJ2-3; no definite D call. CDR3 sequence reads: CASSIGDSRNTDTQYF. CDR3 nucleotide sequence: TGTGCCAGTAGTATAGGTGACTCCAGAAACACAGATACGCAGTATTTT.